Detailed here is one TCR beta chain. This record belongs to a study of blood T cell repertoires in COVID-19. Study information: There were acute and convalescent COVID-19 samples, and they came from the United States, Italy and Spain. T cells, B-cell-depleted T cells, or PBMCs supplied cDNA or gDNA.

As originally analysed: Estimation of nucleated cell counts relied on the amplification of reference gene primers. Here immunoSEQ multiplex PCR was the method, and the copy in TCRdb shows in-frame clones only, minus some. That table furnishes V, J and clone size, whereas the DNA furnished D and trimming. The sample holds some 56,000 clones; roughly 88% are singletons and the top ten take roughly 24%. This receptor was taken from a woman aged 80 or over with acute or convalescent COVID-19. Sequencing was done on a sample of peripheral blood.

For the CDR3, the DNA is TGCGCCAGCAGCTATCTCGGGGGGGCCTACGAGCAGTACTTC. It specifies CASSYLGGAYEQYF. The chain couples TRBV5-1 to TRBJ2-7; 8 bases agree with TRBD2. The V gene end was trimmed by 3 bases and the J gene end by 2 bases; junction bases not matched to a gene: 4. The germline gives CDR1 SGHRS, CDR2 YFSETQ. This CDR3 spans 14 amino acids. The full variable domain, with the rest looked up from reference TRBV5-1 and TRBJ2-7, is KAGVTQTPRYLIKTRGQQVTLSCSPISGHRSVSWYQQTPGQGLQFLFEYFSETQRNKGNFPGRFSGRQFSNSRSEMNVSTLELGDSALYLCASSYLGGAYEQYFGPGTRLTVT.